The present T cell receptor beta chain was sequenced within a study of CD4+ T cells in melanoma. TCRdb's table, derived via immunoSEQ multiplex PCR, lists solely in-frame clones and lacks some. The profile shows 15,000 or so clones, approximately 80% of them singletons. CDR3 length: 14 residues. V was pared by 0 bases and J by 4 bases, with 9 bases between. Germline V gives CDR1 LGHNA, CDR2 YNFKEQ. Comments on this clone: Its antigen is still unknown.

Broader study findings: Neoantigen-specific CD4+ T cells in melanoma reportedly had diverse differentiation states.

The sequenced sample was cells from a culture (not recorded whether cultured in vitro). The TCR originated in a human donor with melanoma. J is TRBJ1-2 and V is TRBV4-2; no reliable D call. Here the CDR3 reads CASSQDLAGYGYTF. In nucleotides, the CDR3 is TGTGCCAGCAGCCAAGATTTGGCCGGCTATGGCTACACCTTC.